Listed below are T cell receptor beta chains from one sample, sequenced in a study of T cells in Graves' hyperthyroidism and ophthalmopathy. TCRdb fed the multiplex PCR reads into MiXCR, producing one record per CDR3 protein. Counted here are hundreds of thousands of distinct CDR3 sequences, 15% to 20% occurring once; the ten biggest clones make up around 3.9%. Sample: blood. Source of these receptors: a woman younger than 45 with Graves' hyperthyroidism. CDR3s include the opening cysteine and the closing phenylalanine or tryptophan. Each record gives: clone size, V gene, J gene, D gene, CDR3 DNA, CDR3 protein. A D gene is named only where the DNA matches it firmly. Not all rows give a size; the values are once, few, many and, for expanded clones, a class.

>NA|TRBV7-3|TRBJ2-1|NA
TGTGCCAGCAGCTTAAAAAGGAACAATGAGCAGTTCTTC
CASSLKRNNEQFF
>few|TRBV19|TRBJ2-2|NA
TGTGCCAGTAGTACCAGGGCGGGATCGAACACCGGGGAGCTGTTTTTT
CASSTRAGSNTGELFF
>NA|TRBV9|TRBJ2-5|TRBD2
TGTGCCAGCAGCGTAGACCCCCGGGGACTAGGGGAGACCCAGTACTTC
CASSVDPRGLGETQYF
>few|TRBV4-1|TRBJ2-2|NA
TGCGCCAGCAGCCAGCGGACAGTGAACACCGGGGAGCTGTTTTTT
CASSQRTVNTGELFF
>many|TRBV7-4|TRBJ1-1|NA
TGTGCCAGCAGCCCAGGACGGCCGAACACTGAAGCTTTCTTT
CASSPGRPNTEAFF
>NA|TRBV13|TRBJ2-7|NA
TGTGCCAGCAGGATGATAAGCTCCTACGAGCAGTACTTC
CASRMISSYEQYF
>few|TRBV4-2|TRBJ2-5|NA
TGTGCCAGCAGCCCAAGGGAACCGGAGACCCAGTACTTC
CASSPREPETQYF
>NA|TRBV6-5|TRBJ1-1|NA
TGTGCCAGCAGTTACCGGCGGGACACTGAAGCTTTCTTT
CASSYRRDTEAFF
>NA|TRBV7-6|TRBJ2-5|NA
TGTGCCAGCAGCTTAGGACCCGGACGACAAGAGACCCAGTACTTC
CASSLGPGRQETQYF
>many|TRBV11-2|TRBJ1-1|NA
TGTGCCAGCAGCGACCTGAACACTGAAGCTTTCTTT
CASSDLNTEAFF
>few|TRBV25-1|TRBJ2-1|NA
TGTGCCAGCAGTGACACAACAAGCTCCTACAATGAGCAGTTCTTC
CASSDTTSSYNEQFF
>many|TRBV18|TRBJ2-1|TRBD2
TGTGCCAGCTCACCTAAACTAGCGGGAGATGAGCAGTTCTTC
CASSPKLAGDEQFF
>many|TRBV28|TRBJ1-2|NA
TGTGCCAGCAGCCCACGCCCCGGTGGCTACACCTTC
CASSPRPGGYTF
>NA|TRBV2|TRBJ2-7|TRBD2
TGTGCCAGCAGCTCCCCTAGCGGACCATTACCCCCCTCTCGGGAGCAGTACTTC
CASSSPSGPLPPSREQYF
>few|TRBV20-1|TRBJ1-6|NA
TGCAGTGCTATTGGTAATTCACCCCTCCACTTT
CSAIGNSPLHF
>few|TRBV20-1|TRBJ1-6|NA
TGCAGTGCTAGAGACGCCAGCTCCTATAATTCACCCCTCCACTTT
CSARDASSYNSPLHF
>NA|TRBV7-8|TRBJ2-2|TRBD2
TGTGCCAGCAGCTCCCCTAGCGGAACCAAGGCCGGGGAGCTGTTTTTT
CASSSPSGTKAGELFF
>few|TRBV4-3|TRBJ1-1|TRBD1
TGCGCCAGCAGCCAAGGGGACAGCATGAACACTGAAGCTTTCTTT
CASSQGDSMNTEAFF
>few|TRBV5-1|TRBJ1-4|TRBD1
TGCGCCAGCAGCCCTCGACAGGGAAGGGGGACTAATGAAAAACTGTTTTTT
CASSPRQGRGTNEKLFF
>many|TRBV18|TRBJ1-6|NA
TGTGCCAGCTCACGGGACCCCATGAATTCACCCCTCCACTTT
CASSRDPMNSPLHF
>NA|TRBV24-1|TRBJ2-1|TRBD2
TGTGCCACCAGTGATTCCCCGGGACTAGCGGGAGCTGGGTCCTACAATGAGCAGTTCTTC
CATSDSPGLAGAGSYNEQFF
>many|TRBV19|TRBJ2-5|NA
TGTGCCAGTAGTATATCAGGGGAAGAGACCCAGTACTTC
CASSISGEETQYF
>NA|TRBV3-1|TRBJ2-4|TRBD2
TGTGCCAGCAGCCAGGAGCCGGGACTAGCGGGAGGAGATTGGCCAGCCAAAAACATTCAGTACTTC
CASSQEPGLAGGDWPAKNIQYF
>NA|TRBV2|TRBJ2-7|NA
TGTGCCAGCAGTGTAATGGGGAGCTCCTACGAGCAGTACTTC
CASSVMGSSYEQYF
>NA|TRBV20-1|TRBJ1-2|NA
TGCAGTGCTCCGGTTCGGGGGAACTATGGCTACACCTTC
CSAPVRGNYGYTF
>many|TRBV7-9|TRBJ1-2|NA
TGTGCCAGCAGCTTAGCAGCCACTGTCGAGGGCTACACCTTC
CASSLAATVEGYTF
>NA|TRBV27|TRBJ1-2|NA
TGTGCCAGCAGTTTATCACGGGGCGCGAATGGCTACACCTTC
CASSLSRGANGYTF
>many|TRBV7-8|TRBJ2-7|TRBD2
TGTGCCAGCAGCCGAAATAGCGGGAGAGGTAACGAGCAGTACTTC
CASSRNSGRGNEQYF
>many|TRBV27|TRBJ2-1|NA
TGTGCCAGCAGTCCTCCTAGGGGTCGCTACAATGAGCAGTTCTTC
CASSPPRGRYNEQFF
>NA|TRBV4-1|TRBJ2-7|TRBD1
TGCGCCAGCAGCCAAGGAACAGGGGGCCTCTCCTACGAGCAGTACTTC
CASSQGTGGLSYEQYF
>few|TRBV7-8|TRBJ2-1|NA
TGTGCCAGCAGCTTTTTTATCGGGACACTTACCCATGAGCAGTTCTTC
CASSFFIGTLTHEQFF
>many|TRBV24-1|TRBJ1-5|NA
TGTGCCACCAGTGATTTTCGGGGTCAGCCCCAGCATTTT
CATSDFRGQPQHF
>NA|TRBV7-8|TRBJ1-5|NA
TGTGCCACCGGACGGACGGACAATCAGCCCCAGCATTTT
CATGRTDNQPQHF
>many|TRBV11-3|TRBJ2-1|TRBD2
TGTGCCAGCAGCTTCGCCGGGACTAGCGGGAGCGGGTACAATGAGCAGTTCTTC
CASSFAGTSGSGYNEQFF
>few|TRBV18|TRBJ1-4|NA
TGTGCCAGCTCATCACGGGTCATCAGCCGAACTAATGAAAAACTGTTTTTT
CASSSRVISRTNEKLFF
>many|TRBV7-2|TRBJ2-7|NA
TGTGCCAGCACTGTCCTCATCGGTTCCTACGAGCAGTACTTC
CASTVLIGSYEQYF
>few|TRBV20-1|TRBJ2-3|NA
TGCAGTGCTAGAGGAACCCTGCCCACAGATACGCAGTATTTT
CSARGTLPTDTQYF
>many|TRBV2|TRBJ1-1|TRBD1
TGTGCCAGCAGTTATAGACAGGGGCTTGCGGGCACTGAAGCTTTCTTT
CASSYRQGLAGTEAFF
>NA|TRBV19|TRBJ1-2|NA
TGTGCCAGTAGTATATCTGGTGGCTACACCTTC
CASSISGGYTF
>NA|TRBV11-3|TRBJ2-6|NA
TGTGCCAGCAGCTTAGATCAGAGAGCTGGGGCCAACGTCCTGACTTTC
CASSLDQRAGANVLTF
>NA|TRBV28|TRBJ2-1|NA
TGTGCCAGCGGATTCACAGATGAGCAGTTCTTC
CASGFTDEQFF
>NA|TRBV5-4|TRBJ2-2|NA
TGTGCCAGCAGCTCCCAGAAAGTGAACACCGGGGAGCTGTTTTTT
CASSSQKVNTGELFF
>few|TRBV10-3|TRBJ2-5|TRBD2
TGTGCCATCAGTACCCCGGGACTACCTAAAGAGACCCAGTACTTC
CAISTPGLPKETQYF
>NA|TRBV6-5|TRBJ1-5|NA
TGTGCCAGCAGGTTAGGAATCGGGGATCAGCCCCAGCATTTT
CASRLGIGDQPQHF
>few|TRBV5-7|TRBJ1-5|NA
TGTGCCAGCAGCTTGGCCTTCAGCCCCGACGAGGTTGGAGATCAGCCCCAGCATTTT
CASSLAFSPDEVGDQPQHF